Following are 2 T cell receptor beta chains from one sample sequenced in a study of blood T cell repertoires in COVID-19. This table comes from immunoSEQ multiplex PCR, and its TCRdb copy is limited to in-frame clones, with some not included. The sample shows roughly 150,000 clones, 70% to 85% of them seen only once. Sequenced material: peripheral blood. The source of these receptors is a woman aged 50 to 60 with acute or convalescent COVID-19.

This sequence joins TRBV30 and TRBJ2-4, with D possibly being TRBD2 (6 bases). CDR1 is GTSNPN, CDR2 SVGIG, per germline (reference sequence). This CDR3 is built from 15 residues. V lost 5 bases, J lost 1 base, and 15 bases lay in between. The CDR3 here is CAWEDSGVAKNIQYF. As DNA, the CDR3 is TGTGCCTGGGAAGACTCGGGAGTCGCCAAAAACATTCAGTACTTC.

This chain joins TRBV28 and TRBJ2-5, with D unresolved. This CDR3 has 15 amino acids. V was clipped by 3 bases and J by 2 bases, with 13 bases between them. In germline, CDR1 is MDHEN, CDR2 SYDVKM. The DNA for the CDR3 is TGTGCCAGCAGTTTGAAGACATTTCCTCAAGAGACCCAGTACTTC. Translating it yields CASSLKTFPQETQYF.